What follows is one T cell receptor (beta chain) and its context. Its antigen is unidentified. The source of the sample is a study of cytomegalovirus exposure and HLA in healthy donors. About the research overall: Earlier, some 180 million T cells were analyzed, and about 120 million unique TCR beta sequences were found among them.

V gave up 6 bases and J gave up 2 bases, with 12 bases separating them. This CDR3 is built from 14 residues. Per germline, CDR1 LNHDA and CDR2 SQIVND (reference sequence). Whole-study results and caveats: As immune exposure information, only CMV serostatus was available. The authors considered a cluster of highly shared sequence variants likely to be a sequencing artifact.

PCR used 60 Vbeta primers and 13 Jbeta primers. Methods used by the authors: An analysis that came later counted roughly 87 million unique TCR beta chains, some 11 million shared. Generated by immunoSEQ multiplex PCR, the TCRdb table keeps only in-frame clones and is missing some. That table furnishes V, J and clone size, whereas the DNA furnished D and trimming. The sample contains fewer than 70,000 clones, around 68% of which appear only once. Specimen: PBMCs. The origin of this receptor is a woman under 40 in good health and CMV-seronegative. This rearrangement joins TRBV19 to TRBJ2-3, with D tentatively TRBD2 (5 bases). This CDR3 is CASRPSGYTDTQYF. CDR3 bases: TGTGCCAGTAGACCCTCGGGGTACACAGATACGCAGTATTTT.